This T cell receptor (beta chain) was identified during a study of cytomegalovirus exposure and HLA in healthy donors. This clone has more than one count but fewer than ten. What it binds is not known. 13 Jbeta primers and 60 Vbeta primers were used for the PCR. Using immunoSEQ multiplex PCR, the repertoire was profiled, and TCRdb retains in-frame clones only, with some absent. The data show about 130,000 clones, about 82% seen once. The study's findings and limits: Later, an analysis found that common viral pathogens appeared to be linked with several of the most significant clusters. TRBV6-2, TRBV6-3 and other indistinguishable V segments were excluded. HLA alleles showed associations with about 15,000 TCR beta sequences in a later analysis, at a 0.05 false discovery rate. Across donors, most TCRs were seen rarely, yet some public ones were widespread.

From germline, CDR1 is SGHRS and CDR2 YFSETQ. CDR3 size: 16 residues. Germline trimming cut 3 bases from V and 3 bases from J; bases unmatched to any gene: 9. The source is a young man in good health. The rearrangement joins TRBV5-1 to TRBJ2-3, with 8 bases lining up with TRBD1. The specimen was PBMCs. CDR3 amino acids: CASSYNRGDGTDTQYF. Here the CDR3 DNA reads TGCGCCAGCAGCTATAACAGGGGGGACGGGACAGATACGCAGTATTTT.